The 10 T cell receptor beta chains given below trace back to one sample, sequenced in a study of blood T cell repertoires in COVID-19. Clones were sequenced by immunoSEQ multiplex PCR, and TCRdb holds only the in-frame ones, with some missing. The data contain over 200,000 clones, around 82% of them singletons. Sequencing was performed on peripheral blood. The receptors shown here come from a woman between 45 and 65 years old with acute or convalescent COVID-19.

The gene calls are TRBV5-7 and TRBJ1-5; TRBD1 is a possible D gene (6 bases). TRBV5-7 is noted as an ORF with a role that remains uncertain. The V end lost 4 bases, the J end lost 6 bases, and 14 bases lay between the germline ends. CDR3 length: 14 amino acids. The CDR3 sequence is CASSLQGWGQPQHF. For the CDR3, the DNA is TGTGCCAGCAGCCTACAGGGATGGGGTCAGCCCCAGCATTTT.

This sequence joins TRBV28 and TRBJ1-1; D unclear. Trimming left V 2 bases short and J 7 bases short, with 14 bases between. The CDR3 is 14 amino acids. From germline, CDR1 is MDHEN and CDR2 SYDVKM. The DNA of the CDR3 is TGTGCCAGCAGTTTAGGGGAGGAGACGGGTGAAGCTTTCTTT. Its protein product is CASSLGEETGEAFF.

This chain joins TRBV29-1 and TRBJ1-2; 8 bases line up with TRBD1. CDR1 is SQVTM and CDR2 is ANQGSEA in the germline V gene. V shed 7 bases and J 3 bases; nucleotides not matched to a gene: 10. CDR3 length: 14 amino acids. The CDR3 coding sequence is TGCAGCGGCGGACAGGGTCGGGGTTACTATGGCTACACCTTC. It specifies CSGGQGRGYYGYTF.

The chain links TRBV6-5 to TRBJ2-3, with D maybe TRBD1 (6 bases). The germline CDR1 and CDR2 sequences are MNHEY and SVGAGI. Trimming cost V 5 bases and J 2 bases, with 11 bases left between them. This CDR3 is 14 amino acids long. In DNA form, the CDR3 reads TGTGCCAGCAGTCCGGACAGAACCACAGATACGCAGTATTTT. Amino acid sequence: CASSPDRTTDTQYF.

This chain connects TRBV11-2 to TRBJ2-3, with TRBD2 matching 8 bases. Trimming removed 4 bases from V and 8 bases from J; junction bases left unmatched: 8. Germline CDR1 SGHAT, CDR2 FQNNGV. The CDR3 is 14 residues long. The CDR3 loop is CASSSRGGLGTQYF. The CDR3 DNA is TGTGCCAGCAGCTCTCGCGGGGGGCTAGGTACGCAGTATTTT.

The V and J genes are TRBV24-1 and TRBJ2-3, with a weak D call TRBD2 (6 bases). Germline values: CDR1 KGHDR, CDR2 SFDVKD. The CDR3 has 16 residues. V was pared by 3 bases and J by 3 bases, with 15 bases between. As DNA, the CDR3 is TGTGCCACCAGTGATACCCTTAGCGGTTTAACAGATACGCAGTATTTT. Encoded protein: CATSDTLSGLTDTQYF.

This clone has only one observation. The chain joins TRBV18 to TRBJ2-7; 9 bases align to TRBD1. The V gene end was trimmed by 4 bases and the J gene end by 3 bases; junction bases not matched to a gene: 7. This CDR3 has 15 amino acids. Germline CDR1 and CDR2: KGHSH and LQKENI. Here the CDR3 reads CASSRTGDSGYEQYF. CDR3 DNA: TGTGCCAGCTCACGGACAGGGGATTCGGGCTACGAGCAGTACTTC. Full variable domain (missing parts from reference TRBV18 and TRBJ2-7): NAGVMQNPRHLVRRRGQEARLRCSPMKGHSHVYWYRQLPEEGLKFMVYLQKENIIDESGMPKERFSAEFPKEGPSILRIQQVVRGDSAAYFCASSRTGDSGYEQYFGPGTRLTVT.

CDR3: CASSLEAGTGVGYTF. CDR3 nucleotide sequence: TGTGCCAGCAGCTTAGAAGCCGGGACAGGGGTTGGCTACACCTTC. J is TRBJ1-2 and V is TRBV13, with TRBD1 matching over 10 bases. The CDR3 contains 15 residues. Germline CDR1 and CDR2: PRHDT and FYEKMQ (reference sequence). Trimming removed 1 base from V and 7 bases from J; junction bases left unmatched: 6.

This clone was seen ten or more times. The chain has TRBV7-8 and TRBJ1-5, with 9 nucleotides matching TRBD1. Per the germline V gene, CDR1 is SGHVS and CDR2 is FQNEAQ. This CDR3 is built from 14 residues. Trimming took 5 bases from V and 4 from J; bases not matched to a gene: 3. The CDR3 coding sequence is TGTGCCAGCAGCCCCGGGACAGGGAATCAGCCCCAGCATTTT. Protein sequence: CASSPGTGNQPQHF.

The rearrangement joins TRBV2 to TRBJ2-7; possible D gene TRBD1, 5 bases. Trimming shortened V by 5 bases and J by 2 bases, and 10 bases separated the two germline ends. This CDR3 has 13 amino acids. CDR1 and CDR2 from the germline V gene are SNHLY and FYNNEI. The CDR3 region is CASSPPDTYEQYF. CDR3 in DNA: TGTGCCAGCAGTCCCCCGGACACCTACGAGCAGTACTTC.